What follows are 14 T cell receptor beta chains derived from one specimen sequenced in a study of cytomegalovirus exposure and HLA in healthy donors. PCR was performed using 60 Vbeta and 13 Jbeta primers. Generated by immunoSEQ multiplex PCR, the TCRdb table keeps only in-frame clones and is missing some. Among about 170,000 clones listed, less than 75% were seen once. Sequences were obtained from PBMCs. These receptors all come from a girl under 18 in good health and CMV-seronegative.

The rearrangement links TRBV6-4 to TRBJ1-2; perhaps TRBD1 as D (6 bases). The CDR3 has 13 amino acids. Germline V CDR1 and CDR2: MRHNA, SNTAGT. Trimming took 6 bases from V and 2 from J, leaving 10 bases between them. This CDR3 reads CASSPQGNYGYTF. DNA for the CDR3: TGTGCCAGCAGCCCCCAGGGGAACTATGGCTACACCTTC.

The chain uses TRBV30 and TRBJ1-1; 11 bases are a match to TRBD1. The CDR3 covers 16 residues. Germline V gene data show CDR1 as GTSNPN and CDR2 as SVGIG (reference sequence). After removal of 3 bases from V and 2 bases from J, the junction contained 8 bases not matched to a gene. CDR3 DNA: TGTGCCTGGAGAAAGGACAGGGGGCTAATCAACACTGAAGCTTTCTTT. Its protein is CAWRKDRGLINTEAFF.

The rearrangement uses TRBV27 and TRBJ1-1; D may be TRBD1 (5 bases). Germline CDR1 is MNHEY and CDR2 is SMNVEV (reference sequence). This CDR3 region has 14 residues. V lost 2 bases to trimming and J lost 5 bases, with 12 bases between them. The CDR3 bases are TGTGCCAGCAGTTTAATAGGGGAGGGTACTGAAGCTTTCTTT. This codes for CASSLIGEGTEAFF.

The genes are TRBV29-1 and TRBJ2-5, with D possibly TRBD2 on 5 matching bases. V was trimmed by 1 base and J by 0 bases, leaving 24 bases between them. The CDR3 has 19 residues. CDR1 is SQVTM and CDR2 is ANQGSEA in the germline V gene. The CDR3 is CSVEGSRGHGQTYQETQYF. CDR3 coding DNA: TGCAGCGTTGAAGGATCTCGAGGGCACGGCCAGACGTACCAAGAGACCCAGTACTTC.

This clone has only a few counts. This sequence joins TRBV2 and TRBJ1-2; TRBD1 matches 12 bases. V was clipped by 8 bases and J by 4 bases; unmatched bases: 14. Germline V gives CDR1 SNHLY, CDR2 FYNNEI. The CDR3 covers 17 residues. In DNA, the CDR3 is TGTGCCAGCGGGATATCCCGGGACAGGGGGCAAGGCTATGGCTACACCTTC. Translating gives CASGISRDRGQGYGYTF.

The V and J genes are TRBV6-1 and TRBJ1-6; D gene ambiguous. This CDR3 has 15 residues. Per the germline V gene, CDR1 is MNHNS and CDR2 is SASEGT. Trimming stripped 0 bases from V and 13 bases from J, with 16 bases between. CDR3 amino acids: CASSEARKRVSPLHF. DNA of the CDR3: TGTGCCAGCAGTGAAGCGAGGAAGAGGGTATCTCCCCTCCACTTT.

This clone has a single count. The rearrangement links TRBV6-1 to TRBJ1-5; 8 bases agree with TRBD1. The trim removed 6 bases at V and 2 bases at J, leaving 6 bases unmatched. CDR1 and CDR2 from the germline V gene are MNHNS and SASEGT. The CDR3 runs to 15 residues. CDR3 sequence reads: CASRFSTGGNQPQHF. CDR3 nucleotides: TGTGCCAGCAGGTTTTCGACAGGGGGCAATCAGCCCCAGCATTTT.

CDR3 region: CASIDRSNTEAFF. For the CDR3, the DNA is TGTGCCAGCATCGACAGATCGAACACTGAAGCTTTCTTT. This chain joins TRBV6-5 and TRBJ1-1; D possibly corresponds to TRBD1 (5 bases). V shed 7 bases and J shed 1 base, with 10 bases lying between them. Germline V gives CDR1 MNHEY, CDR2 SVGAGI. This CDR3 region has 13 residues.

The sample holds a few counts of this clone. The chain is built from TRBV5-1 and TRBJ2-5; D is undetermined. Germline CDR1 is SGHRS and CDR2 is YFSETQ. This CDR3 is built from 17 residues. Trimming removed 0 bases at V and 2 bases at J, with 17 bases between. CDR3 nucleotides: TGCGCCAGCAGCTTGGGCGCAAGACTCGGGTCTCAAGAGACCCAGTACTTC. Its protein is CASSLGARLGSQETQYF.

In its sample, this clone was seen a few times. This chain joins TRBV5-4 and TRBJ1-2, with TRBD1 as a possible D gene (6 bases). The V end was cut by 3 bases, the J end by 0 bases, with 9 bases between. Looked up from germline, CDR1 is SGHNT and CDR2 is YYREEE (reference sequence). The CDR3 sequence is 14 residues long. The CDR3 protein is CASSSGTPNYGYTF. CDR3 DNA sequence: TGTGCCAGCAGCTCCGGGACACCTAACTATGGCTACACCTTC. Together with reference TRBV5-4 and TRBJ1-2, the CDR3 gives the full variable domain: ETGVTQSPTHLIKTRGQQVTLRCSSQSGHNTVSWYQQALGQGPQFIFQYYREEENGRGNFPPRFSGLQFPNYSSELNVNALELDDSALYLCASSSGTPNYGYTFGSGTRLTVV.

This chain joins TRBV9 and TRBJ2-7; 9 nucleotides match TRBD1. Germline CDR1 SGDLS, CDR2 YYNGEE. This CDR3 region has 15 residues. Trimming cost V 3 bases and J 7 bases; bases outside gene matches: 11. CDR3 protein: CASSAWGQGAGEQYF. The CDR3 DNA reads as TGTGCCAGCAGCGCATGGGGACAGGGAGCGGGTGAGCAGTACTTC.

This chain uses TRBV15 with TRBJ2-2; 7 nucleotides agree with TRBD1. From germline, CDR1 is LNHNV and CDR2 YYDKDF (reference sequence). This CDR3 comprises 14 residues. Trimming took 6 bases from V and 6 from J; bases not matched to a gene: 7. DNA for the CDR3: TGTGCCACCAGGCGGCAGGGGGTCGCCGGGGAGCTGTTTTTT. This codes for CATRRQGVAGELFF.

This clone was counted a few times. The identical CDR3 is also encoded by other nucleotide sequences in the sample. The chain uses TRBV10-3 and TRBJ1-4; 7 nucleotides match TRBD1. The J segment lost 6 bases and the V segment lost 3 bases, leaving 7 bases of the junction unmatched. Germline V gene lookup returns CDR1 ENHRY and CDR2 SYGVKD. This CDR3 has 15 amino acids. CDR3 region: CAISDLGGRDEKLFF. CDR3 DNA: TGTGCCATCAGTGATTTAGGGGGCAGGGATGAAAAACTGTTTTTT.

The CDR3 DNA follows: TGCGCCAGCAGCAGCGGGCGGGACAGCTCTGGAAACACCATATATTTT. Amino acid sequence: CASSSGRDSSGNTIYF. The gene calls are TRBV5-1 and TRBJ1-3, with TRBD1 matching 7 bases. Trimming took 4 bases from V and 0 from J; bases not matched to a gene: 7. The CDR3 is 16 amino acids. Germline loops: CDR1 SGHRS, CDR2 YFSETQ.